This T cell receptor (beta chain) appears in the sequencing data of a study of blood T cell repertoires in COVID-19 (dated by TCRdb to 2020 to 2021). Describing the broader study: The collaborator samples originated in the United States, Italy and Spain and spanned the acute and convalescent phases of COVID-19. The material from the prospective study consisted of cDNA or gDNA derived from T cells, B-cell-depleted T cells, or PBMCs. Deeply sampled blood TCRbeta repertoires from subjects exposed to, actively infected with, or recovered from COVID-19 were included in the dataset. A freely available public database, intended as a resource for researchers studying the immune response to SARS-CoV-2, is where the repertoires were released. Samples were obtained from the ongoing ImmuneRACE study (first 160 participants) and from over 1,000 subjects provided by 6 global collaborators. The sample metadata nearly always contained a de-identified subject ID, COVID-19 status, age in years and sex. Where available, HLA class I and class II types were taken from metadata supplied by the sample provider and were not determined by assay-based typing. Findings and caveats that apply to the study as a whole: Clinical and demographic metadata were provided uncurated, with the amount varying by source and participant.

The CDR3 has 16 amino acids, counting the end cysteine and phenylalanine. CDR3 DNA only is kept here, 48 bases in frame from base 1. The V end gives up 4 bases and the J end 6 bases, leaving 10 bases in the junction not matched to a gene. CDR1 and CDR2 are drawn from the germline V gene: MRHNA, SNTAGT. TCRbeta CDR3 regions were amplified from genomic DNA using the immunoSEQ Assay, a bias-controlled multiplex PCR. On the authors' methods: The number of nucleated cells in each sample was estimated from the amplification of reference gene primers within the assay. To quantify the absolute abundance of each unique TCRbeta CDR3 rearrangement, sequence reads were collapsed and filtered. For each sample, productive Simpson clonality was calculated as the square root of Simpson's diversity index over productive rearrangements. TCRdb provides this immuneACCESS table in a form limited to in-frame rearrangements. Some clones are lacking; in checked studies, under half of them reflect an unresolved V gene, and why the rest are absent is not known. D and trimming were read from the DNA, whereas the V and J calls and clone size are those reported in that table. The sample includes around 140,000 clones, with nearly 90% observed a single time. The ten largest account for 1.5% to 2% of the sample.

Each collaborating institution followed its own protocols to collect whole blood in K2EDTA tubes. For TCRbeta analysis, collaborators shipped samples in one of three forms: frozen whole blood, isolated PBMCs, or DNA extracted from either of those sample types. With regard to this clone: Its specific antigen is unknown. No much larger clone exists at a distance of one base, and base qualities are not known.

Here the chain combines TRBV6-4 and TRBJ2-1, and TRBD2 aligns with 9 junction nucleotides. This TCR was sampled from a man in his 70s with acute or convalescent COVID-19. Sample: peripheral blood. For the CDR3, the sequence is CASSAQGAGGPNEQFF. The nucleotide sequence is TGTGCCAGCAGTGCCCAGGGAGCGGGGGGTCCCAATGAGCAGTTCTTC.